Each of the 14 T cell receptor beta chains below was sequenced from the same sample in a study of control samples from healthy donors and cancer patients. Assay: immunoSEQ multiplex PCR; the TCRdb copy retains only in-frame clones and omits some. Found here are about 170,000 clones, around 90% of them singletons; the top ten hold approximately 2%. What was sequenced was blood. Receptors were obtained from a woman aged 40 to 50 in good health.

This clone was found many times. The rearrangement uses TRBV5-1 and TRBJ2-5; 9 nucleotides agree with TRBD2. Germline V CDR1 and CDR2: SGHRS, YFSETQ. Losses at the gene ends were 4 bases for V and 3 bases for J; bases not matched to a gene: 7. The CDR3 totals 15 residues. This CDR3 is CASSVSTSGEETQYF. The CDR3, as DNA: TGCGCCAGCAGCGTATCGACTAGCGGAGAAGAGACCCAGTACTTC.

This chain uses TRBV7-9 with TRBJ2-3; 10 bases are shared with TRBD2. Unmatched junction bases numbered 4, after V lost 5 bases and J lost 2 bases. The CDR3 is 15 amino acids. The germline CDR1 and CDR2 sequences are SEHNR and FQNEAQ (reference sequence). The CDR3 DNA sequence: TGTGCCAGCAGCCAACTAGCGGGGAACACAGATACGCAGTATTTT. As protein: CASSQLAGNTDTQYF.

The chain links TRBV5-1 to TRBJ2-1; 11 nucleotides match TRBD2. The CDR3 spans 15 residues. V trimming: 0 bases; J trimming: 9 bases; junction bases outside the gene matches: 5. CDR1 is SGHRS, CDR2 YFSETQ, per germline. In DNA, the CDR3 is TGCGCCAGCAGCTTGGTTAGCGGGGGGGCCGGTGAGCAGTTCTTC. This codes for CASSLVSGGAGEQFF.

The chain joins TRBV4-2 to TRBJ2-3, with D perhaps matching TRBD1 (7 bases). The CDR3 is made up of 16 amino acids. Germline values: CDR1 LGHNA, CDR2 YNFKEQ. Deletions cut 1 base from V and 4 bases from J, with 15 bases between. The CDR3 protein is CASSQAAGQWADTQYF. CDR3 nucleotides: TGTGCCAGCAGCCAAGCTGCGGGACAGTGGGCAGATACGCAGTATTTT.

V and J are TRBV11-2 and TRBJ2-2; no firm D call. Trimming stripped 5 bases from V and 5 bases from J, with 3 bases between. The CDR3 extends over 11 amino acids. The germline V gene encodes CDR1 SGHAT and CDR2 FQNNGV. In DNA form, the CDR3 reads TGTGCCAGCAGCGATACCGGGGAGCTGTTTTTT. Translation gives CASSDTGELFF.

This chain links TRBV27 with TRBJ1-5; TRBD1 matches at 9 bases. CDR1 and CDR2 (germline): MNHEY, SMNVEV (reference sequence). CDR3 length: 18 residues. V lost 2 bases, J lost 3 bases, and 11 bases stayed unmatched. CDR3 sequence (DNA): TGTGCCAGCAGTTTACAACTTCCCGGACAGGGGCACAATCAGCCCCAGCATTTT. As protein: CASSLQLPGQGHNQPQHF.

This clone appeared once. The chain combines TRBV6-5 with TRBJ2-5; the match to TRBD1 covers 10 bases. CDR1 is MNHEY and CDR2 is SVGAGI in the germline V gene. The CDR3 is made up of 14 amino acids. J was trimmed by 1 base and V by 6 bases; bases with no gene match: 2. DNA for the CDR3: TGTGCCAGCAGCCGGACAGGGGGCCAAGAGACCCAGTACTTC. It yields the protein CASSRTGGQETQYF.

V is TRBV6-5 and J is TRBJ1-4; no clear D. This CDR3 spans 15 amino acids. Germline CDR1 and CDR2: MNHEY and SVGAGI. With 5 bases removed from V and 5 bases from J, the gap between germline ends came to 15 bases. The CDR3 DNA is TGTGCCAGCAGTCCATCGGGGAGTCTGAATGAAAAACTGTTTTTT. It encodes CASSPSGSLNEKLFF.

The chain joins TRBV13 to TRBJ1-1; D not resolved. Germline CDR1 PRHDT, CDR2 FYEKMQ (reference sequence). The V end was cut by 1 base, the J end by 7 bases, with 7 bases between. The CDR3 extends over 12 amino acids. In nucleotides, the CDR3 is TGTGCCAGCAGCTTAGATAATAATGAAGCTTTCTTT. This gives the protein CASSLDNNEAFF.

The V and J genes are TRBV5-1 and TRBJ1-1; 8 bases are shared with TRBD1. The CDR3 is made up of 16 amino acids. Germline assignment: CDR1 SGHRS and CDR2 YFSETQ. J lost 4 bases, V lost 5 bases, and 13 bases had no gene match. The DNA for the CDR3 is TGCGCCAGCAGATCTGGACAGGGATATTTTAGCACTGAAGCTTTCTTT. Its protein is CASRSGQGYFSTEAFF.

In DNA form, the CDR3 reads TGTGCCAGCAGCCATCGGACAGGGGAAATTTCACCCCTCCACTTT. Its translation is CASSHRTGEISPLHF. This sequence joins TRBV3-1 (or the pseudogene TRBV3-2) and TRBJ1-6, with 9 bases lining up with TRBD1. In germline, CDR1 is LGHDT, CDR2 YNNKEL (reference sequence). The CDR3 extends over 15 amino acids. The ends lost 3 bases at V and 9 bases at J; junction bases unmatched: 6.

This chain joins TRBV4-2 and TRBJ1-5; possible D gene TRBD1, 6 bases. The CDR3 sequence is 15 residues long. The ends were cut back, 0 bases at V and 4 bases at J, with 10 bases in the middle. Germline V lookup: CDR1 LGHNA, CDR2 YNFKEQ. The CDR3: CASSQEPGTNQPQHF. The CDR3 region has the DNA TGTGCCAGCAGCCAAGAGCCCGGGACAAATCAGCCCCAGCATTTT.

J is TRBJ2-1 and V is TRBV4-1; 10 nucleotides align to TRBD2. This CDR3 contains 18 residues. Unmatched junction bases numbered 12, after V lost 2 bases and J lost 5 bases. CDR1 and CDR2 from the germline V gene are MGHRA and YSYEKL. The CDR3 sequence is CASSQIGQRGGFHNEQFF. In nucleotides, the CDR3 is TGCGCCAGCAGCCAAATAGGTCAGCGGGGGGGGTTCCACAATGAGCAGTTCTTC.

This chain connects TRBV5-1 to TRBJ2-5; the match to TRBD2 covers 10 bases. The CDR3 covers 17 residues. V was clipped by 0 bases and J by 0 bases; unmatched bases: 5. The germline V gene encodes CDR1 SGHRS and CDR2 YFSETQ. The CDR3 sequence: CASSLGPSGGYQETQYF. Here the CDR3 DNA reads TGCGCCAGCAGCTTGGGTCCTAGCGGGGGTTACCAAGAGACCCAGTACTTC.